This TCR beta chain was captured by sequencing in a study of shared clonotypes between healthy human individuals. Libraries were prepared by immunoSEQ multiplex PCR; TCRdb keeps only in-frame clonotypes and omits some of them. Seen here are some 2.1 million clones, 90% to 95% observed once, and the top ten hold 0.13%. The CDR3 sequence is 16 residues long. Trimming pared 1 base from V and 7 bases from J, leaving 19 bases between. Germline lookup yields CDR1 GTSNPN and CDR2 SVGIG (reference sequence). Sequenced input: naive CD4+ T cells sorted from blood. Indicated subset: CD45RA+ positively selected. The chain employs TRBV30 and TRBJ1-4; D is possibly TRBD1 (6 bases). This clonotype was obtained from a man between 18 and 35 years old in good health. The CDR3 protein is CAWSERGRGMFEKLFF. DNA of the CDR3: TGTGCCTGGAGTGAAAGGGGCAGGGGAATGTTTGAAAAACTGTTTTTT.